The table lists the clone carrying this T cell receptor (beta chain) with a few counts. The V gene end was trimmed by 0 bases and the J gene end by 8 bases; junction bases not matched to a gene: 8. Germline V gene data show CDR1 as SGHAT and CDR2 as FQNNGV. CDR3 length: 15 residues. The sample is drawn from a study of T cell responses to AZD1222 COVID-19 vaccine. TCRdb keeps only in-frame clones here, not all; method: immunoSEQ multiplex PCR. The repertoire holds approximately 150,000 clones, approximately 94% seen once, with approximately 5.3% in the top ten. The sample here was peripheral blood, taken on day 0 of AZD1222 vaccination. This TCR was sampled from an adult in good health. The gene calls are TRBV11-2 and TRBJ2-7; TRBD1 aligns across 9 bases. CDR3 sequence (DNA): TGTGCCAGCAGCTTAGAGACAGGGACAGGGTCTAAGCAGTACTTC. Its protein product is CASSLETGTGSKQYF.